A single T cell receptor (beta chain) is shown here with its context. Its target is unknown. Though nominally healthy at sampling, donors likely had unrecorded immune exposures. With 60 Vbeta and 13 Jbeta primers, the PCR was carried out. TCRdb keeps only in-frame clones here, not all; method: immunoSEQ multiplex PCR. Among approximately 260,000 clones listed, about nine tenths were seen once. This specimen comes from a study of cytomegalovirus exposure and HLA in healthy donors. About the research overall: For the approximately 400 genotyped donors, roughly 81% fell within the Caucasian-associated ancestry cluster. Study findings and constraints: For TCR beta chains, V- and J-gene trimming was later linked to a missense DCLRE1C variant. In a later analysis, HLA-C alleles had the fewest associated TCRs, DRB1 alleles the most.

V dropped 1 base and J dropped 4; count of bases not matched to a gene: 4. Per the germline V gene, CDR1 is KGHSH and CDR2 is LQKENI. The CDR3 has 16 residues. Material for sequencing was PBMCs. J is TRBJ1-4 and V is TRBV18; 9 bases agree with TRBD1. The TCR was taken from a girl aged 2-10 years in good health and CMV-seronegative. DNA for the CDR3: TGTGCCAGCTCACCACTAGGACAGGGGAATAATGAAAAACTGTTTTTT. Protein sequence: CASSPLGQGNNEKLFF.